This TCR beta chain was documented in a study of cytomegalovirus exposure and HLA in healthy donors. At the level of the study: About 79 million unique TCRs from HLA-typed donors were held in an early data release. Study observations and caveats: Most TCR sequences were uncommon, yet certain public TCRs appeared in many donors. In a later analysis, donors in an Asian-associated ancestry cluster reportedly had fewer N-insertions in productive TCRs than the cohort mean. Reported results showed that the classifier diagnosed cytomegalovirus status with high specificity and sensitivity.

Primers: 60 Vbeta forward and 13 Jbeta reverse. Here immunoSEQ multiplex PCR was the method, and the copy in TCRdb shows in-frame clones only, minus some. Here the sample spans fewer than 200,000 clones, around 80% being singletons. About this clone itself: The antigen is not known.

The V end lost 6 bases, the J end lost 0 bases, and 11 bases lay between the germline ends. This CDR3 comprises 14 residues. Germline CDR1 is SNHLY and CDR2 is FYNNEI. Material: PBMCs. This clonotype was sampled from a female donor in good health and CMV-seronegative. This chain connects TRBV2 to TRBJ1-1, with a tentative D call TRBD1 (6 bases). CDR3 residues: CASRSGTMNTEAFF. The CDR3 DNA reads TGTGCCAGCAGATCAGGGACAATGAACACTGAAGCTTTCTTT. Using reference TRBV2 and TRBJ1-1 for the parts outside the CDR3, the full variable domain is EPEVTQTPSHQVTQMGQEVILRCVPISNHLYFYWYRQILGQKVEFLVSFYNNEISEKSEIFDDQFSVERPDGSNFTLKIRSTKLEDSAMYFCASRSGTMNTEAFFGQGTRLTVV.